This record covers a single T cell receptor beta chain. The antigen is undetermined. Assay used: immunoSEQ multiplex PCR; TCRdb lists only in-frame clones, some missing. The sample holds about 140,000 clones, approximately 82% seen once. The sample comes from a study of radiation and T cells in renal cell carcinoma. This CDR3 is built from 14 residues. Germline CDR1 MNHEY, CDR2 SVGAGI. Trimming took off 6 bases at V and 4 bases at J, with 15 bases between the two ends. Specified time point: baseline pretreatment blood. Treatment of the sample: 15 Gy SBRT to primary tumor, nephrectomy 4 weeks later. The tumor was a clear cell renal cell carcinoma. Study-level results: In blood, top tumor clones expanded by 2 weeks, shrinking by 4.

Here the sequenced sample was blood, taken from a patient whose treatment included radiotherapy and nephrectomy. The chain uses TRBV6-5 and TRBJ1-1; possibly TRBD1 for D (5 bases). This receptor was obtained from a woman between 50 and 59 years old with renal cell carcinoma. This CDR3 reads CASRVPGHGTEAFF. Written as DNA, the CDR3 is TGTGCCAGCAGGGTCCCAGGGCATGGCACTGAAGCTTTCTTT.